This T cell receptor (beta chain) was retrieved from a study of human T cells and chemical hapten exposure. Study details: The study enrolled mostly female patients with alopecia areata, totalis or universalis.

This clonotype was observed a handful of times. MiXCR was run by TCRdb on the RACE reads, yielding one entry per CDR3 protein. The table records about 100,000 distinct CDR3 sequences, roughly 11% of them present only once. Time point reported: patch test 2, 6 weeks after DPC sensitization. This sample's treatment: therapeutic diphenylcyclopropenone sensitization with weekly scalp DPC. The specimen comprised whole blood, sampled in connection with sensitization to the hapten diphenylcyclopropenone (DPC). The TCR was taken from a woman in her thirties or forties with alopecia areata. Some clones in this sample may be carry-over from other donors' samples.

CDR3 in amino acids: CAWGSSGGWSTEAFF. The CDR3 DNA sequence: TGTGCCTGGGGAAGCTCAGGGGGATGGAGTACTGAAGCTTTCTTT. The rearrangement joins TRBV30 to TRBJ1-1; 7 nucleotides line up with TRBD1. V dropped 5 bases and J dropped 5; count of bases not matched to a gene: 14. This CDR3 contains 15 residues. Germline V CDR1 and CDR2: GTSNPN, SVGIG (reference sequence).